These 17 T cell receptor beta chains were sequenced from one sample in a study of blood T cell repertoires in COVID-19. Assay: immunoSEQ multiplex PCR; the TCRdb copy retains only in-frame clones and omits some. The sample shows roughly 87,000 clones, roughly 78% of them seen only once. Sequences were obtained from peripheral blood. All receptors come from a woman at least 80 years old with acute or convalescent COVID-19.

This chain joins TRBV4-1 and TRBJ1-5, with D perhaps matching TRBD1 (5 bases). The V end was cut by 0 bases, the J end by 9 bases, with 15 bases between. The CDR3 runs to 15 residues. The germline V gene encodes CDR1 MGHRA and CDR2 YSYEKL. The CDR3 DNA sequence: TGCGCCAGCAGCCAAGATGGGTTGGGACTTGGGCCCCAGCATTTT. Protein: CASSQDGLGLGPQHF.

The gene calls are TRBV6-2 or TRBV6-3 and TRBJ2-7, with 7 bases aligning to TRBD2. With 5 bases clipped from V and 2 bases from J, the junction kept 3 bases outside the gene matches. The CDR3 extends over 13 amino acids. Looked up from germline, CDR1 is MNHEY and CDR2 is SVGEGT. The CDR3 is CASSLAGAYEQYF. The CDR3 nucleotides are TGTGCCAGCAGTCTTGCGGGGGCCTACGAGCAGTACTTC.

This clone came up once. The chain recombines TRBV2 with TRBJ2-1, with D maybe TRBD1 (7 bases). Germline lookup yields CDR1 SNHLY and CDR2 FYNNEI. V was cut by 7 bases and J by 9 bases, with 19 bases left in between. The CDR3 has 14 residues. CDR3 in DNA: TGTGCCAGCACTCGGGAGTTACAGGGGCCTGAGCAGTTCTTC. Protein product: CASTRELQGPEQFF. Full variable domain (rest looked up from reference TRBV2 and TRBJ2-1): EPEVTQTPSHQVTQMGQEVILRCVPISNHLYFYWYRQILGQKVEFLVSFYNNEISEKSEIFDDQFSVERPDGSNFTLKIRSTKLEDSAMYFCASTRELQGPEQFFGPGTRLTVL.

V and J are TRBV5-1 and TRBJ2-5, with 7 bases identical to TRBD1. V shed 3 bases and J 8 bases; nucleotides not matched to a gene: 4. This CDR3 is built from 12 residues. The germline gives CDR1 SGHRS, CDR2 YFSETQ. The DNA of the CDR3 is TGCGCCAGCAGCTCGGACAGGACCACCCAGTACTTC. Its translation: CASSSDRTTQYF.

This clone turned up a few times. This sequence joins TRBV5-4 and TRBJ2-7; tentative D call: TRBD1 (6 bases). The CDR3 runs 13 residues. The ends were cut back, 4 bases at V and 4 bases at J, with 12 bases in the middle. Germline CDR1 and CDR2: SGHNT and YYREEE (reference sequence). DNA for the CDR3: TGTGCCAGCAGCCCACCAGGGGTATACGAGCAGTACTTC. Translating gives CASSPPGVYEQYF.

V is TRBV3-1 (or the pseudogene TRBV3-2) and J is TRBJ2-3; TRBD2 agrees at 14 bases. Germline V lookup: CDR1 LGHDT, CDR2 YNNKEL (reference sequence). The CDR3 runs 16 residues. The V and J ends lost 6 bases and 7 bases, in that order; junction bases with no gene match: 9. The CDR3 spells CASSPWTSGGSNTQYF. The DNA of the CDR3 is TGTGCCAGCAGTCCATGGACTAGCGGGGGGTCAAATACGCAGTATTTT.

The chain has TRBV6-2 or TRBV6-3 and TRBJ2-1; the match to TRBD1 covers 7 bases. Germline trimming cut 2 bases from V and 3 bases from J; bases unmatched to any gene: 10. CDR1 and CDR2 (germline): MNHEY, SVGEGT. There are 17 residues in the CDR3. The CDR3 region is CASSYLLTGNIYNEQFF. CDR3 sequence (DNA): TGTGCCAGCAGTTACCTCCTGACAGGGAATATCTACAATGAGCAGTTCTTC.

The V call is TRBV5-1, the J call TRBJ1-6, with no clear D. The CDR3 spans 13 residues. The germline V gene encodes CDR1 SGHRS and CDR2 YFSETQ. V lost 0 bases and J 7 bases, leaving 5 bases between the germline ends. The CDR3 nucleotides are TGCGCCAGCAGCTTGGGCCAGAATTCACCCCTCCACTTT. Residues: CASSLGQNSPLHF.

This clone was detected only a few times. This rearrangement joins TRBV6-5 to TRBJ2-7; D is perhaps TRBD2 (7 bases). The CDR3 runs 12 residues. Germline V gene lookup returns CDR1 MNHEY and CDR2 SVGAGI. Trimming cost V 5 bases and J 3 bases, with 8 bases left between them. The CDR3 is CASSRGGYEQYF. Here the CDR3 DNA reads TGTGCCAGCAGTAGGGGGGGCTACGAGCAGTACTTC.

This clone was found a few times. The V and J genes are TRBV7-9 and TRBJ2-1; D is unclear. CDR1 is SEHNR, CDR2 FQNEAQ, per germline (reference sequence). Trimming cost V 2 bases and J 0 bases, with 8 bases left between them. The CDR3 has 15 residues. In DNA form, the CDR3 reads TGTGCCAGCAGCTTACGAGCTAGCTCCTACAATGAGCAGTTCTTC. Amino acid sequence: CASSLRASSYNEQFF.

The CDR3 reads CASGYGTNYGYTF. In DNA, the CDR3 is TGTGCCAGCGGGTACGGGACTAACTATGGCTACACCTTC. J is TRBJ1-2 and V is TRBV6-5; D not resolved. Germline CDR1 is MNHEY and CDR2 is SVGAGI. V was cut by 8 bases and J by 0 bases, with 10 bases left in between. This CDR3 is 13 amino acids long.

The DNA for the CDR3 is TGTGCCAGCAGCAAATCAGGGGCTCCTGTTTTAAACTATGGCTACACCTTC. Its translation: CASSKSGAPVLNYGYTF. V usage is TRBV7-9 and J usage is TRBJ1-2, with D possibly being TRBD1 (6 bases). Germline CDR1 and CDR2: SEHNR and FQNEAQ (reference sequence). The CDR3 has 17 amino acids. V gave up 5 bases and J gave up 2 bases, with 21 bases separating them.

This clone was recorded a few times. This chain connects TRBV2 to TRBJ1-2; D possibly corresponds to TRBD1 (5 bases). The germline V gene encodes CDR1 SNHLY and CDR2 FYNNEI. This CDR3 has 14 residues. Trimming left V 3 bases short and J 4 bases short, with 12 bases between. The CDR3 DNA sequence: TGTGCCAGCAGTGACGTGGGGCAAATCTATGGCTACACCTTC. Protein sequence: CASSDVGQIYGYTF.

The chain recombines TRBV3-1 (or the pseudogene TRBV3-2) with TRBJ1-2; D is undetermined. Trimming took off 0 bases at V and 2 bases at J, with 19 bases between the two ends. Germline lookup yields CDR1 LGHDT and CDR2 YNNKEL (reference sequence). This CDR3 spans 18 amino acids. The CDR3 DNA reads TGTGCCAGCAGCCAAGATGGATTAGGAGGGAGGTCAAACTATGGCTACACCTTC. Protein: CASSQDGLGGRSNYGYTF.

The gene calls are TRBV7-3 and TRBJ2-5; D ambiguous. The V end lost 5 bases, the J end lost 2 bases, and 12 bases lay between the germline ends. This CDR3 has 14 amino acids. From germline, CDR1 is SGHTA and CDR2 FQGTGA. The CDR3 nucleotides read TGTGCCAGCAGCCCTTCGGCGGCTCAAGAGACCCAGTACTTC. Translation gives CASSPSAAQETQYF.

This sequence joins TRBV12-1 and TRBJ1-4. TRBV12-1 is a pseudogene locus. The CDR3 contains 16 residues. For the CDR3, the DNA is TGTGCCAGCAGCTCACATCCGGGGGGGGCCCGGCGGAAACTGTTTTTT. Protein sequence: CASSSHPGGARRKLFF.

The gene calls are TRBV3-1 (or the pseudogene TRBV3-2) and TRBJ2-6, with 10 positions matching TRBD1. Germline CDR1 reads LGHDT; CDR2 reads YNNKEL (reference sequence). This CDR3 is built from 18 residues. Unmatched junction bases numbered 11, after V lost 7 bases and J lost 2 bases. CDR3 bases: TGTGCCAGCATCCTTACGACAGGGGGCGCGCCTGGGGCCAACGTCCTGACTTTC. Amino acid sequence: CASILTTGGAPGANVLTF.